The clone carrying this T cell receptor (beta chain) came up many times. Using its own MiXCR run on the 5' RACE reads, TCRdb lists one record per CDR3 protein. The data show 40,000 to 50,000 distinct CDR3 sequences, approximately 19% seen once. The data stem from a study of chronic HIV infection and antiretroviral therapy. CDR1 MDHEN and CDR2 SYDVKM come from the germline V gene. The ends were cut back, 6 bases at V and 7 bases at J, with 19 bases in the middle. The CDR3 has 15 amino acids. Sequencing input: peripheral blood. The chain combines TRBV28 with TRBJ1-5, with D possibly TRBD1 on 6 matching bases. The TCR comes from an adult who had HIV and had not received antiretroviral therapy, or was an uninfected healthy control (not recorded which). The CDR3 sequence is CASSPTLGGGQPQHF. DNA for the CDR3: TGTGCCAGCAGCCCCACTTTGGGGGGGGGCCAGCCCCAGCATTTT. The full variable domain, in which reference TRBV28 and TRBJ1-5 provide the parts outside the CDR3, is DVKVTQSSRYLVKRTGEKVFLECVQDMDHENMFWYRQDPGLGLRLIYFSYDVKMKEKGDIPEGYSVSREKKERFSLILESASTNQTSMYLCASSPTLGGGQPQHFGDGTRLSIL.